This entry describes one T cell receptor beta chain. In the source study's methods: Reference gene primers were amplified, and this amplification served to estimate nucleated cell counts. The protocol was immunoSEQ multiplex PCR, while the TCRdb copy is restricted to in-frame clones and leaves out a portion. The DNA was the basis for D and trimming; V, J and clone size are from that table. The sample lists about 78,000 clones, 88% occurring once. This sample is part of a study of blood T cell repertoires in COVID-19. The sequence derives from a man aged 65 to 79 with active or convalescent COVID-19. Material: peripheral blood.

This CDR3 reads CASSHDRGESSPLHF. The CDR3 region has the DNA TGTGCCAGCAGCCACGACAGGGGCGAGAGTTCACCCCTCCACTTT. The chain carries TRBV4-2 and TRBJ1-6, with 8 bases fitting TRBD1. This CDR3 has 15 amino acids. J lost 9 bases, V lost 3 bases, and 7 bases had no gene match. Germline V gives CDR1 LGHNA, CDR2 YNFKEQ.